The 16 T cell receptor beta chains reported below all come from one sample, sequenced in a study of CD8 T cells in ankylosing spondylitis. Study-level findings and limits: A TCR beta motif of 7 to 9 highly homologous variants seemed to mark ankylosing spondylitis blood.

TCRdb reprocessed the 5' RACE reads with MiXCR, giving one entry per CDR3 protein. The sample has 200,000 to 250,000 distinct CDR3 sequences, about 7% seen once. Antigens of these TCRs are unknown. What was sequenced was blood, either unsorted or a sorted T cell fraction (not recorded which). These receptors were collected from a male donor with ankylosing spondylitis.

Ten or more counts support this clonotype. The chain couples TRBV3-1 to TRBJ2-1; D unclear. V was shortened by 0 bases and J by 9 bases, with 9 bases between the two germline ends. CDR1 is LGHDT and CDR2 is YNNKEL in the germline V gene (reference sequence). The CDR3 sequence is 13 residues long. CDR3 nucleotide sequence: TGTGCCAGCAGCCAAGATTGGAAAAGTGAGCAGTTCTTC. Encoded protein: CASSQDWKSEQFF.

The table lists this clonotype with a count of one. A much larger clone differs by one base, so this may be a read error. The chain uses TRBV6-2 or TRBV6-3 and TRBJ2-2; D possibly uses TRBD1 or TRBD2 (6 bases each). CDR3 size: 18 residues. Germline V gives CDR1 MNHEY, CDR2 SVGEGT. CDR3 sequence: CASSYPITTGRNTVELFF. The CDR3 DNA follows: TGTGCCAGCAGTTACCCGATCACCACAGGGAGGAACACCGTGGAGCTGTTTTTT.

This clonotype was seen a handful of times. The rearrangement uses TRBV20-1 and TRBJ2-7, with D perhaps assigned TRBD1 or TRBD2 (5 bases each). The V end was cut by 1 base, the J end by 0 bases, with 16 bases between. The CDR3 covers 16 residues. Germline V gene lookup returns CDR1 DFQATT and CDR2 SNEGSKA (reference sequence). The DNA of the CDR3 is TGCAGTGCTAGAGGTTGGGACGGCGCTAGCTCCTACGAGCAGTACTTC. Translating it yields CSARGWDGASSYEQYF.

This clonotype has ten or more counts. The gene calls are TRBV7-9 and TRBJ2-7; 8 nucleotides match TRBD1. The length of the CDR3 is 16 residues. The germline V gene has CDR1 SEHNR and CDR2 FQNEAQ (reference sequence). V lost 2 bases and J lost 3; bases outside the gene matches: 9. The CDR3 sequence is CASSLSPGGRDYEQYF. As DNA, the CDR3 is TGTGCCAGCAGCTTATCCCCAGGGGGCCGGGACTACGAGCAGTACTTC. Using reference TRBV7-9 and TRBJ2-7 for the parts outside the CDR3, the full variable domain is DTGVSQNPRHKITKRGQNVTFRCDPISEHNRLYWYRQTLGQGPEFLTYFQNEAQLEKSRLLSDRFSAERPKGSFSTLEIQRTEQGDSAMYLCASSLSPGGRDYEQYFGPGTRLTVT.

The chain recombines TRBV20-1 with TRBJ2-7; D possibly matches TRBD1 or TRBD2 (7 bases each). The germline gives CDR1 DFQATT, CDR2 SNEGSKA (reference sequence). Trimming stripped 6 bases from V and 3 bases from J, with 18 bases between. The CDR3 has 14 residues. The DNA for the CDR3 is TGCAGTGCGCAGGGGGACTATTTGGGCTACGAGCAGTACTTC. It specifies CSAQGDYLGYEQYF.

This clonotype occurred a few times. The J gene is TRBJ2-6, the V gene TRBV10-3; D remains ambiguous. CDR1 ENHRY and CDR2 SYGVKD come from the germline V gene. This CDR3 spans 14 amino acids. The V end was cut by 3 bases, the J end by 0 bases, with 3 bases between. The CDR3 protein is CAISDPSGANVLTF. CDR3 bases: TGTGCCATCAGTGATCCCTCTGGGGCCAACGTCCTGACTTTC.

In this sample, this clonotype turned up a few times. V gene TRBV6-9 combines with J gene TRBJ1-5; D is possibly TRBD1 (6 bases). Per germline, CDR1 MNHGY and CDR2 SVAAGI. The CDR3 is 16 residues long. V was shortened by 6 bases and J by 9 bases, with 24 bases between the two germline ends. In DNA, the CDR3 is TGTGCCAGCAGATCTATCCGGGACATCCGAGGGGTGCCCCAGCATTTT. Protein product: CASRSIRDIRGVPQHF.

This clonotype was detected only a few times. Compared with germline, one end of the junction differs, possibly owing to a read error. J is TRBJ1-1 and V is TRBV15; no clear D. This CDR3 has 14 amino acids. CDR1 and CDR2 from the germline V gene are LNHNV and YYDKDF (reference sequence). Here the CDR3 reads CATSRGGEATEVFF. The CDR3 nucleotides read TGTGCCACCAGCAGAGGTGGTGAGGCCACTGAAGTTTTCTTT.

This clonotype was detected ten times or more. This sequence joins TRBV7-8 and TRBJ2-7; D gene uncertain. The length of the CDR3 is 12 residues. The V end was cut by 3 bases, the J end by 4 bases, with 7 bases between. Germline CDR1 reads SGHVS; CDR2 reads FQNEAQ. CDR3 protein: CASSFRIYEQYF. The CDR3 nucleotides are TGTGCCAGCAGCTTTAGAATTTACGAGCAGTACTTC.

CDR3 region: CASSLRHPSGANVLTF. The CDR3, as DNA: TGTGCCAGCAGCTTACGACACCCCTCTGGGGCCAACGTCCTGACTTTC. This sequence joins TRBV7-8 and TRBJ2-6; no firm D call. This CDR3 spans 16 amino acids. The germline V and J ends were trimmed by 2 bases and 0 bases, with 8 bases remaining between them. CDR1 and CDR2 from the germline V gene are SGHVS and FQNEAQ.

Notes on this clonotype: A much bigger clone sits one base away, suggesting this may be a read error. V is TRBV20-1 and J is TRBJ2-5, with D perhaps matching TRBD1 (5 bases). Trimming stripped 5 bases from V and 3 bases from J, with 16 bases between. Germline V gives CDR1 DFQATT, CDR2 SNEGSKA (reference sequence). This CDR3 has 14 amino acids. The CDR3, as DNA: TGCAGTGCTCGGCCCCGGACAACGGAAGAGACCCAGTACTTC. As protein: CSARPRTTEETQYF.

The rearrangement uses TRBV10-2 and TRBJ1-5; 7 nucleotides align to TRBD1. V trimming: 11 bases; J trimming: 3 bases; junction bases outside the gene matches: 7. CDR1 is WSHSY and CDR2 is SAAADI in the germline V gene. This CDR3 has 13 amino acids. CDR3 sequence (DNA): TGCGCCGGTGGGGACAGTTTCAATCAGCCCCAGCATTTT. This encodes CAGGDSFNQPQHF.

There are many counts of this clonotype. V and J are TRBV7-2 and TRBJ2-1, with D perhaps matching TRBD2 (5 bases). V was cut by 5 bases and J by 0 bases, with 17 bases left in between. In germline, CDR1 is SGHTA, CDR2 FQGNSA. The CDR3 consists of 17 residues. CDR3 loop: CASSTYPAEGSYNEQFF. The CDR3 DNA reads as TGTGCCAGCAGCACCTACCCTGCAGAGGGCTCCTACAATGAGCAGTTCTTC.

This chain connects TRBV6-2 or TRBV6-3 to TRBJ2-7; D remains ambiguous. Deletions cut 8 bases from V and 6 bases from J, with 11 bases between. Looked up from germline, CDR1 is MNHEY and CDR2 is SVGEGT. This CDR3 comprises 11 residues. CDR3 coding DNA: TGTGCCAGCGGGGAAGGCAGCGAGCAGTACTTC. It codes for CASGEGSEQYF.

This chain links TRBV27 with TRBJ1-2; D is perhaps TRBD1 (5 bases). The CDR3 is 14 residues long. Germline V gives CDR1 MNHEY, CDR2 SMNVEV (reference sequence). The germline V and J ends were trimmed by 5 bases and 8 bases, with 18 bases remaining between them. CDR3 nucleotide sequence: TGTGCCAGCAGTACACTCCCGGGGCTTCAAGGCTACACCTTC. This sequence encodes CASSTLPGLQGYTF.

This clonotype was counted at least ten times. The chain links TRBV9 to TRBJ1-1; D perhaps matches TRBD1 (5 bases). V was cut by 2 bases and J by 11 bases, with 19 bases left in between. This CDR3 has 14 amino acids. Germline CDR1 and CDR2: SGDLS and YYNGEE. The CDR3 spells CASSVYSERGRAFF. The CDR3 coding sequence is TGTGCCAGCAGCGTCTATTCAGAGAGGGGAAGGGCTTTCTTT.